This paragraph covers one T cell receptor beta chain sequence. This entry belongs to a study of OX40 agonist ivuxolimab in advanced cancers. Sequencing was performed with immunoSEQ multiplex PCR; in TCRdb, only in-frame clones are kept and a portion is missing. The data contain under 20,000 clones, roughly 79% of them singletons. CDR3 length: 18 amino acids. The genes are TRBV21-1 and TRBJ2-1; the D call of TRBD2 is as the table states it, not checked on the DNA. TRBV21-1 is a pseudogene. The sequencing here drew on CD4+ or CD8+ T cells sorted from blood, taken in a trial of the OX40 agonist ivuxolimab. The source of this sequence is an adult with an advanced solid tumor such as melanoma, head and neck, liver or kidney cancer. CDR3: CASNRNKSVEGVGSEQFF. In DNA, the CDR3 is TGTGCCAGCAACCGAAATAAGTCGGTAGAGGGAGTGGGAAGTGAGCAGTTCTTC.